What follows is one T cell receptor beta chain and its context. Its antigen is still unknown. The length of the CDR3 is 16 residues. With V trimmed by 2 bases and J by 2 bases, 8 bases remained unmatched. The germline V gene has CDR1 MNHNY and CDR2 SVGAGI (reference sequence). This sample is drawn from a study of graft-versus-host responses after intestinal transplantation. For the study at large: Multivisceral, liver-intestinal, or isolated intestinal grafts went to recipients.

Sequenced by immunoSEQ multiplex PCR; TCRdb stores in-frame clones only, minus some. The table shows tens of thousands of clones, with approximately 96% occurring only once. This clonotype was sampled from a human donor who received an intestinal transplant. The sample here was unstimulated CD8+ T cells sorted from spleen or lymph node cells, taken before intestinal transplant. The chain employs TRBV6-6 and TRBJ2-5; 7 nucleotides agree with TRBD1. CDR3 sequence reads: CASSYGDSYLQETQYF. CDR3 sequence (DNA): TGTGCCAGCAGTTACGGGGACAGTTACCTTCAAGAGACCCAGTACTTC.